This entry concerns a single TCR beta chain. This CDR3 region has 15 residues. The V gene end was trimmed by 5 bases and the J gene end by 11 bases; junction bases not matched to a gene: 12. Reverse transcription used about 0.45 to 1 ug RNA and random hexamers. TCR beta CDR3 was amplified by immunoSEQ multiplex PCR. This amplification extended across 54 Vbeta and 13 Jbeta segments. Via MiXCR, TCRdb re-called the immunoSEQ multiplex PCR reads, giving one row per CDR3 protein. The repertoire holds a few hundred thousand distinct CDR3 sequences, around 92% seen once, with over 0.05% in the top ten. The data were taken from a study of CD8 T cells in Susac syndrome. CD8+ and CD4+ T cells circulating in blood were sequenced for TCR beta. TEMRA cells were FACS-enriched and CD8+ and CD4+ T cells negatively isolated.

The rearrangement joins TRBV12-3 or TRBV12-4 to TRBJ1-4; 9 bases are a match to TRBD1. Sequencing was done on a sample of CD4+ T cells from PBMCs. The receptor's source is a human donor with multiple sclerosis. The CDR3 nucleotides are TGTGCCAGCAGTCCATCCGGGACAGGGCGCGGGAAACTGTTTTTT. Its translation is CASSPSGTGRGKLFF.